The 8 T cell receptor beta chains presented below share a single source sample, sequenced in a study of T cell responses to AZD1222 COVID-19 vaccine (dated by TCRdb to the early 2020s). Interpreted using the paper, the time point label stands for: baseline before first vaccination. The protocol used for the library was the immunoSEQ multiplex PCR assay. Not all clones reach the TCRdb copy of this immuneACCESS table, which keeps in-frame sequences only. Checked studies attribute under half of the gap to unresolved V genes and leave the rest unexplained. Present in this sample are around 140,000 clones, around 90% of which were seen just once. Under 4.5% of the sample lies in the top ten. Sequenced here: peripheral blood, sampled on day 0 of AZD1222 vaccination. The receptors shown here come from an adult in good health.

The chain combines TRBV18 with TRBJ1-3, with 7 bases identical to TRBD1. The germline gives CDR1 KGHSH, CDR2 LQKENI. CDR3 size: 16 residues. The ends lost 3 bases at V and 0 bases at J; junction bases unmatched: 5. The CDR3 region is CASSPRQGVSGNTIYF. The CDR3, as DNA: TGTGCCAGCTCACCCCGACAGGGAGTCTCTGGAAACACCATATATTTT.

CDR3 sequence (DNA): TGTGCCTGGAGCTTGTCTGAGAACCAGCCCCAGCATTTT. Its translation: CAWSLSENQPQHF. This chain joins TRBV30 and TRBJ1-5; D is ambiguous. This CDR3 is built from 13 residues. The germline V gene encodes CDR1 GTSNPN and CDR2 SVGIG (reference sequence). Trimming removed 3 bases from V and 7 bases from J, with 13 bases in between. Based on the CDR3 plus reference TRBV30 and TRBJ1-5, the full variable domain is SQTIHQWPATLVQPVGSPLSLECTVEGTSNPNLYWYRQAAGRGLQLLFYSVGIGQISSEVPQNLSASRPQDRQFILSSKKLLLSDSGFYLCAWSLSENQPQHFGDGTRLSIL.

The chain links TRBV5-6 to TRBJ2-1, with D hard to call. Germline-derived CDR1 and CDR2 are SGHDT and YYEEEE. V was cut by 1 base and J by 1 base, with 6 bases left in between. The CDR3 consists of 14 residues. CDR3 protein: CASSLTRSYNEQFF. The CDR3 nucleotides read TGTGCCAGCAGCTTGACGAGATCCTACAATGAGCAGTTCTTC.

This chain connects TRBV7-9 to TRBJ1-2; TRBD1 matches at 7 bases. J lost 2 bases, V lost 4 bases, and 16 bases had no gene match. CDR3 length: 18 residues. Germline lookup yields CDR1 SEHNR and CDR2 FQNEAQ (reference sequence). The CDR3 coding sequence is TGTGCCAGCAGCTACTCGATACGACAGGGTGTGGGGAACTATGGCTACACCTTC. Amino acid sequence: CASSYSIRQGVGNYGYTF.

The chain has TRBV2 and TRBJ2-7, with 7 bases matching TRBD2. Losses at the gene ends were 8 bases for V and 2 bases for J; bases not matched to a gene: 9. This CDR3 has 14 residues. Germline V gene data show CDR1 as SNHLY and CDR2 as FYNNEI. The DNA of the CDR3 is TGTGCCAGCGGGGTAGGAGCGGGACCCTACGAGCAGTACTTC. Translating it yields CASGVGAGPYEQYF.

The chain couples TRBV19 to TRBJ2-1; 9 bases are shared with TRBD2. The germline V gene has CDR1 LNHDA and CDR2 SQIVND (reference sequence). Trimming cost V 5 bases and J 5 bases; bases outside gene matches: 4. The CDR3 is 14 residues long. The chain's CDR3 is CASSALAGNNEQFF. CDR3 nucleotides: TGTGCCAGTAGTGCCCTAGCGGGGAACAATGAGCAGTTCTTC. Together with reference TRBV19 and TRBJ2-1, the CDR3 gives the full variable domain: DGGITQSPKYLFRKEGQNVTLSCEQNLNHDAMYWYRQDPGQGLRLIYYSQIVNDFQKGDIAEGYSVSREKKESFPLTVTSAQKNPTAFYLCASSALAGNNEQFFGPGTRLTVL.

This chain connects TRBV6-1 to TRBJ2-5; 9 bases align to TRBD1. V gave up 2 bases and J gave up 5 bases; unmatched junction bases: 9. This CDR3 region has 16 residues. The V gene's germline CDR1 is MNHNS and CDR2 SASEGT. The CDR3 coding sequence is TGTGCCAGCAGTGAATGGGGGCGGGGACAGGGCGAGACCCAGTACTTC. Amino acids: CASSEWGRGQGETQYF.

The CDR3 sequence: CASSLGGGGRHNEQFF. The CDR3 coding sequence is TGTGCCAGCAGTTTAGGTGGAGGAGGGAGGCACAATGAGCAGTTCTTC. The chain is built from TRBV27 and TRBJ2-1, with TRBD2 as a possible D gene (6 bases). With 2 bases removed from V and 5 bases from J, the gap between germline ends came to 16 bases. The germline gives CDR1 MNHEY, CDR2 SMNVEV (reference sequence). The CDR3 has 16 residues.